This TCR beta chain was found in a study of T cells after posttransplantation cyclophosphamide. Trimming took 0 bases from V and 7 from J; bases not matched to a gene: 7. The CDR3 sequence is 16 residues long. The V gene's germline CDR1 is MNHEY and CDR2 SVGAGI. Ten or more counts support this clone. TCRdb's copy holds only in-frame clones and misses some; the assay was immunoSEQ multiplex PCR. Singletons are absent from the sample, which has 44,000 or so clones. The chain couples TRBV6-5 to TRBJ1-1, with 11 positions matching TRBD1. The receptor's source is a man between 40 and 49 years old in good health, CMV-negative, and a related stem cell transplant donor. The sample comprised PBMCs. CDR3 nucleotides: TGTGCCAGCAGTTACTCGGACAGGGGGCTGAGAGGTGAAGCTTTCTTT. As protein: CASSYSDRGLRGEAFF.